This T cell receptor (beta chain) was identified during a study of blood T cell repertoires in COVID-19. Produced via immunoSEQ multiplex PCR; TCRdb's table is partial and in-frame only. The repertoire includes under 250,000 clones, about 84% of them detected once, and 3.5% to 4.5% sits in the top ten. The TCR originated in a man in his thirties or forties with acute COVID-19. Material for sequencing was PBMCs or T cells enriched from blood (not recorded which).

The CDR3 DNA reads as TGTGCCAGCAGGGATAAGGGCGGACAGGGAAACTATGGCTACACCTTC. Its protein is CASRDKGGQGNYGYTF. This chain links TRBV9 with TRBJ1-2; TRBD1 agrees at 8 bases. Germline V gene lookup returns CDR1 SGDLS and CDR2 YYNGEE. V lost 5 bases, J lost 2 bases, and 11 bases stayed unmatched. This CDR3 region has 16 residues.